This TCR beta chain appears in the sequencing data of a study of early T cells in non-severe SARS-CoV-2 infection. Across the whole study: The sequenced material was bulk RNA from unsorted whole blood, and its chains were unpaired. The study's findings and limits: There was a bias toward anti-spike CD8 responses in VDJdb matching, which missed private and CD4 specificities.

The CDR3 runs to 12 residues. Germline lookup yields CDR1 SQVTM and CDR2 ANQGSEA. Deletions cut 8 bases from V and 4 bases from J, with 15 bases between. This clonotype was found many times. The antigen is undetermined. Individual cDNA molecules received unique molecular identifiers during library preparation. TCRdb itself ran the 5' RACE reads through MiXCR, one entry per CDR3 protein. The table has 70,000 to 95,000 distinct CDR3 sequences, around 11% seen once. The material sequenced was whole blood. The receptor comes from an adult who was a healthcare worker with PCR-confirmed SARS-CoV-2 infection or an uninfected control (not recorded which). The chain couples TRBV29-1 to TRBJ2-7; unclear D gene. Here the CDR3 reads CSTPGQGYEQYF. CDR3 nucleotide sequence: TGCAGCACGCCGGGCCAAGGTTACGAGCAGTACTTC.